Following are 29 T cell receptor beta chains from one sample sequenced in a study of T cell repertoires in cytomegalovirus infection. One entry per CDR3 protein, called by TCRdb with MiXCR from the reads. The sample lists 50,000 or so distinct CDR3 sequences, approximately 22% occurring once. Their target antigens are unknown. Source material: PBMCs, sequenced either directly or after in vitro stimulation (not recorded which). Source of these receptors: a human donor in good health (CMV status not recorded). Some clones in this sample may be carry-over from other donors' samples.

This clonotype came up many times. This chain connects TRBV6-5 to TRBJ1-5, with D uncertain. The CDR3 has 15 residues. Germline assignment: CDR1 MNHEY and CDR2 SVGAGI. V gave up 0 bases and J gave up 3 bases, with 9 bases separating them. CDR3 protein: CASSYSPGLNQPQHF. Written as DNA, the CDR3 is TGTGCCAGCAGTTACTCTCCCGGGCTCAATCAGCCCCAGCATTTT.

Ten or more counts support this clonotype. The chain joins TRBV6-5 to TRBJ1-2; 9 bases are a match to TRBD1. The CDR3 covers 14 residues. Trimming cost V 0 bases and J 9 bases; bases outside gene matches: 5. Looked up from germline, CDR1 is MNHEY and CDR2 is SVGAGI. The CDR3 DNA reads TGTGCCAGCAGTTACTCCGGGACAGGGCACAGCTACACCTTC. This sequence encodes CASSYSGTGHSYTF.

This clonotype was picked up a small number of times. The chain is built from TRBV20-1 and TRBJ2-3, with D perhaps matching TRBD2 (7 bases). Trimming took off 8 bases at V and 2 bases at J, with 14 bases between the two ends. CDR1 is DFQATT, CDR2 SNEGSKA, per germline (reference sequence). This CDR3 has 13 residues. CDR3: CSPRGALTDTQYF. Written as DNA, the CDR3 is TGCAGTCCCCGGGGGGCCCTCACAGATACGCAGTATTTT.

In its sample, this clonotype was seen many times. The gene calls are TRBV28 and TRBJ2-7; D is unresolved. The CDR3 has 14 amino acids. Trimming stripped 6 bases from V and 1 base from J, with 13 bases between. The germline V gene has CDR1 MDHEN and CDR2 SYDVKM. In nucleotides, the CDR3 is TGTGCCAGCAGGGTGGGCGCGGCGTCCTACGAGCAGTACTTC. As protein: CASRVGAASYEQYF.

The chain has TRBV5-4 and TRBJ1-6; D call uncertain. Germline values: CDR1 SGHNT, CDR2 YYREEE (reference sequence). Trimming shortened V by 1 base and J by 7 bases, and 9 bases separated the two germline ends. The CDR3 has 14 residues. The CDR3 sequence: CASSLWGSNSPLHF. Here the CDR3 DNA reads TGTGCCAGCAGCTTGTGGGGAAGCAATTCACCCCTCCACTTT.

The table lists this clonotype with many counts. This chain uses TRBV3-1 with TRBJ2-7; 7 bases are a match to TRBD2. The ends lost 3 bases at V and 6 bases at J; junction bases unmatched: 8. The CDR3 has 14 amino acids. CDR1 is LGHDT, CDR2 YNNKEL, per germline (reference sequence). The CDR3 loop is CASSQLGGSSEQYF. In DNA form, the CDR3 reads TGTGCCAGCAGCCAGTTGGGGGGGTCCAGCGAGCAGTACTTC.

This clonotype was detected many times. The chain is built from TRBV7-9 and TRBJ2-7, with D perhaps TRBD1 or TRBD2 (5 bases each). V lost 5 bases and J 0 bases, leaving 20 bases between the germline ends. CDR1 and CDR2 (germline): SEHNR, FQNEAQ (reference sequence). This CDR3 contains 17 residues. CDR3 protein: CASSQNYGRDGSYEQYF. The CDR3 DNA reads as TGTGCCAGCAGCCAAAATTATGGCCGGGACGGCTCCTACGAGCAGTACTTC.

There are a few counts of this clonotype. The chain links TRBV7-9 to TRBJ2-5, with D possibly matching TRBD1 (5 bases). Trimming pared 8 bases from V and 5 bases from J, leaving 18 bases between. This CDR3 is 14 amino acids long. Germline CDR1 SEHNR, CDR2 FQNEAQ (reference sequence). The DNA for the CDR3 is TGTGCCAGCGCCCCGAGGCAGGGTCATGAGACCCAGTACTTC. Its protein is CASAPRQGHETQYF.

This clonotype was recorded at least ten times. The chain uses TRBV12-5 and TRBJ2-3; 10 bases line up with TRBD2. J gave up 2 bases and V 7 bases, and 12 bases lay outside the gene matches. This CDR3 has 17 residues. CDR1 and CDR2 from the germline V gene are LGHNT and FRNRAP. This CDR3 is CASDNPPLAGPTDTQYF. CDR3 nucleotide sequence: TGTGCTAGTGATAACCCCCCACTAGCGGGGCCCACAGATACGCAGTATTTT.

This clonotype was recorded at least ten times. The chain joins TRBV2 to TRBJ1-4; D is unclear. Germline loops: CDR1 SNHLY, CDR2 FYNNEI. Trimming took 7 bases from V and 6 from J, leaving 18 bases between them. The CDR3 loop spans 15 amino acids. CDR3 loop: CASTTPRVGDEKLFF. The CDR3 coding sequence is TGTGCCAGCACGACCCCCCGGGTGGGAGATGAAAAACTGTTTTTT.

This clonotype was picked up a small number of times. V gene TRBV12-3 or TRBV12-4 combines with J gene TRBJ2-3; 7 nucleotides agree with TRBD2. The CDR3 contains 14 residues. V was clipped by 4 bases and J by 9 bases; unmatched bases: 10. The CDR3 sequence: CASSSGLGGLTQYF. In nucleotides, the CDR3 is TGTGCCAGCAGTTCAGGACTAGGCGGTTTGACGCAGTATTTT.

This clonotype was seen at least ten times. This chain links TRBV7-9 with TRBJ1-6; the D is unclear. The CDR3 is 12 residues long. From germline, CDR1 is SEHNR and CDR2 FQNEAQ (reference sequence). Trimming pared 10 bases from V and 11 bases from J, leaving 15 bases between. The CDR3 DNA reads TGTGCCACCGCAAGGCCGGGGACACCCCTCCACTTT. This encodes CATARPGTPLHF.

The chain joins TRBV27 to TRBJ2-7; D perhaps matches TRBD2 (6 bases). V was pared by 5 bases and J by 3 bases, with 11 bases between. The CDR3 extends over 13 amino acids. The germline CDR1 and CDR2 sequences are MNHEY and SMNVEV (reference sequence). CDR3 nucleotide sequence: TGTGCCAGCAGTACGGGACTGATCTACGAGCAGTACTTC. Translation gives CASSTGLIYEQYF.

The rearrangement joins TRBV24-1 to TRBJ2-2, with 12 bases that match TRBD2. CDR1 is KGHDR and CDR2 is SFDVKD in the germline V gene. V shed 10 bases and J 1 base; nucleotides not matched to a gene: 9. This CDR3 is built from 17 residues. The CDR3, as DNA: TGTGCCACTTCCGGGACTAGCGGGTCCTGGAACACCGGGGAGCTGTTTTTT. Translation gives CATSGTSGSWNTGELFF.

This clonotype was observed at least ten times. The chain couples TRBV7-2 to TRBJ2-1; D perhaps matches TRBD1 (6 bases). Trimming removed 1 base from V and 10 bases from J, with 14 bases in between. The CDR3 extends over 14 amino acids. Germline V gene sequence: CDR1 SGHTA, CDR2 FQGNSA. The CDR3 DNA reads as TGTGCCAGCAGCTTAGGGGGGCCCGGGTCCGAGCAGTTCTTC. It translates to CASSLGGPGSEQFF.

This clonotype was seen at least ten times. V is TRBV7-2 and J is TRBJ1-5, with D unclear. Trimming shortened V by 5 bases and J by 4 bases, and 9 bases separated the two germline ends. The CDR3 contains 13 residues. Germline-derived CDR1 and CDR2 are SGHTA and FQGNSA. Here the CDR3 reads CASSADGNQPQHF. Here the CDR3 DNA reads TGTGCCAGCAGCGCCGACGGTAATCAGCCCCAGCATTTT.

The chain links TRBV7-9 to TRBJ1-4; TRBD1 agrees at 9 bases. J lost 8 bases, V lost 5 bases, and 6 bases had no gene match. The CDR3 length is 14 residues. CDR1 is SEHNR and CDR2 is FQNEAQ in the germline V gene (reference sequence). CDR3 in amino acids: CASSAWTGAEKLFF. In DNA form, the CDR3 reads TGTGCCAGCAGCGCATGGACAGGGGCAGAAAAACTGTTTTTT.

J is TRBJ2-2 and V is TRBV3-1; possibly TRBD1 for D (5 bases). Trimming took 5 bases from V and 0 from J, leaving 10 bases between them. CDR1 is LGHDT and CDR2 is YNNKEL in the germline V gene (reference sequence). The CDR3 contains 15 residues. The CDR3 reads CASSFGAANTGELFF. CDR3 DNA: TGTGCCAGCAGCTTTGGGGCGGCGAACACCGGGGAGCTGTTTTTT. Using reference TRBV3-1 and TRBJ2-2 for the parts outside the CDR3, the full variable domain is DTAVSQTPKYLVTQMGNDKSIKCEQNLGHDTMYWYKQDSKKFLKIMFSYNNKELIINETVPNRFSPKSPDKAHLNLHINSLELGDSAVYFCASSFGAANTGELFFGEGSRLTVL.

This rearrangement joins TRBV28 to TRBJ1-2, with D unclear. Trimming stripped 3 bases from V and 1 base from J, with 3 bases between. The germline CDR1 and CDR2 sequences are MDHEN and SYDVKM. The CDR3 totals 12 residues. The DNA of the CDR3 is TGTGCCAGCAGTTTCTTTAACTATGGCTACACCTTC. As protein: CASSFFNYGYTF.

This clonotype showed up many times. The chain recombines TRBV7-2 with TRBJ2-7, with unresolved D. Trimming removed 5 bases at V and 3 bases at J, with 5 bases between. CDR1 and CDR2 (germline): SGHTA, FQGNSA. This CDR3 is built from 11 residues. This CDR3 is CASSTNYEQYF. In DNA form, the CDR3 reads TGTGCCAGCAGCACAAACTACGAGCAGTACTTC. Together with reference TRBV7-2 and TRBJ2-7, the CDR3 gives the full variable domain: GAGVSQSPSNKVTEKGKDVELRCDPISGHTALYWYRQSLGQGLEFLIYFQGNSAPDKSGLPSDRFSAERTGGSVSTLTIQRTQQEDSAVYLCASSTNYEQYFGPGTRLTVT.

This clonotype was seen ten or more times. The chain carries TRBV12-3 or TRBV12-4 and TRBJ1-1; D is undetermined. The CDR3 covers 16 residues. Trimming took 1 base from V and 8 from J, leaving 20 bases between them. The CDR3: CASSLGAVGWVKEAFF. CDR3 in DNA: TGTGCCAGCAGTTTAGGGGCAGTCGGGTGGGTGAAGGAAGCTTTCTTT.

The J gene is TRBJ1-1, the V gene TRBV6-2 or TRBV6-3, with 8 nucleotides matching TRBD1. Per the germline V gene, CDR1 is MNHEY and CDR2 is SVGEGT. The CDR3 has 12 amino acids. The ends lost 6 bases at V and 5 bases at J; junction bases unmatched: 2. CDR3 amino acids: CASSRTGTEAFF. Written as DNA, the CDR3 is TGTGCCAGCAGCCGGACAGGGACTGAAGCTTTCTTT.

In its sample, this clonotype was seen many times. The chain carries TRBV6-1 and TRBJ2-1; 13 positions match TRBD2. This CDR3 contains 19 residues. The germline V gene has CDR1 MNHNS and CDR2 SASEGT. With 8 bases clipped from V and 8 bases from J, the junction kept 21 bases outside the gene matches. CDR3 nucleotide sequence: TGTGCCAGCGGGGACAGGCCTCCCGGACTAGCGGGAGCGGGTGATGAGCAGTTCTTC. It yields the protein CASGDRPPGLAGAGDEQFF.

This clonotype was detected ten times or more. V usage is TRBV7-8 and J usage is TRBJ1-2; D call uncertain. Germline-derived CDR1 and CDR2 are SGHVS and FQNEAQ. Trimming left V 1 base short and J 3 bases short, with 6 bases between. This CDR3 contains 13 residues. As DNA, the CDR3 is TGTGCCAGCAGCTTAGACCGGGACTATGGCTACACCTTC. This translates into CASSLDRDYGYTF.

This clonotype was recorded many times. DNA of the CDR3: TGTGCCAGCAGCACAACCGGGGCCTATGGCTACACCTTC. Its translation is CASSTTGAYGYTF. The rearrangement uses TRBV5-4 and TRBJ1-2, with D possibly being TRBD1 (5 bases). Germline V gene lookup returns CDR1 SGHNT and CDR2 YYREEE (reference sequence). CDR3 length: 13 residues. V was pared by 4 bases and J by 4 bases, with 11 bases between.

The sample holds many counts of this clonotype. The chain is built from TRBV12-3 or TRBV12-4 and TRBJ2-7; D not resolved. The CDR3 contains 15 residues. V lost 5 bases and J 0 bases, leaving 14 bases between the germline ends. CDR3: CASSNVGFSSYEQYF. Here the CDR3 DNA reads TGTGCCAGCAGTAACGTGGGGTTCAGCTCCTACGAGCAGTACTTC.

This clonotype was observed many times. The chain is built from TRBV7-9 and TRBJ1-2; no reliable D call. V lost 3 bases, J lost 2 bases, and 13 bases lay in between. CDR1 is SEHNR, CDR2 FQNEAQ, per germline (reference sequence). The CDR3 consists of 15 residues. Here the CDR3 reads CASSFPAAGNYGYTF. Written as DNA, the CDR3 is TGTGCCAGCAGCTTTCCGGCAGCCGGGAACTATGGCTACACCTTC.

This clonotype was counted many times. This chain links TRBV7-8 with TRBJ1-6, with D unresolved. The CDR3 covers 18 residues. Germline V gene sequence: CDR1 SGHVS, CDR2 FQNEAQ. The ends were cut back, 1 base at V and 1 base at J, with 14 bases in the middle. CDR3 in DNA: TGTGCCAGCAGCTTAGGGGATTATAGTGGATCCTATAATTCACCCCTCCACTTT. It is translated as CASSLGDYSGSYNSPLHF.

The chain links TRBV7-2 to TRBJ1-5, with D possibly being TRBD1 (6 bases). This CDR3 region has 14 residues. The V and J ends lost 4 bases and 3 bases respectively, with 10 bases between them. Germline V gene sequence: CDR1 SGHTA, CDR2 FQGNSA. CDR3 in amino acids: CASSYTGSNQPQHF. The DNA for the CDR3 is TGTGCCAGCAGCTATACAGGGTCCAATCAGCCCCAGCATTTT. Full variable domain (rest looked up from reference TRBV7-2 and TRBJ1-5): GAGVSQSPSNKVTEKGKDVELRCDPISGHTALYWYRQSLGQGLEFLIYFQGNSAPDKSGLPSDRFSAERTGGSVSTLTIQRTQQEDSAVYLCASSYTGSNQPQHFGDGTRLSIL.